These T cell receptor beta chains were read from a single sample in a study of cytomegalovirus exposure and HLA in healthy donors. Assay used: immunoSEQ multiplex PCR; TCRdb lists only in-frame clones, some missing. The sample holds around 150,000 clones; around 80% are singletons and the top ten take 6.5%. Sequenced material: PBMCs. These receptors originate from a man aged 35-49 years in good health and CMV-seropositive. Each CDR3 is given with its conserved first and last residue.

cdr3_aa v_call cdr3_length
CASSPPWPPWATQYF TRBV4-1 15
CASSESSYMNTEAFF TRBV6-1 15
CASSLVPSSYNSPLHF TRBV5-1 16
CASSLTGGAGYGYTF TRBV9 15
CAWNQRSVYNEQFF TRBV30 14
CASSLDRNEKLFF TRBV7-7 13
CASSPQQVSGNTIYF TRBV11-2 15
CASRAGTSISLGYNEQFF TRBV28 18
CASSLTGLARGGGEQYF TRBV7-9 17
CASSLQGYGYTF TRBV5-4 12
CASSLSGAYNEQFF TRBV5-1 14
CSVGGPLAGATDTQYF TRBV29-1 16
CASARGGYQETQYF TRBV19 14
CASSSRTGAYEQYF TRBV7-2 14
CSAILAFGSSFYEQYF TRBV29-1 16
CATGSSENTEAFF TRBV7-7 13
CASSEGGLALEDTQYF TRBV9 16
CASSSGQGDEQFF TRBV28 13
CASSLQSLGAKNIQYF TRBV5-1 16
CASSREWEETQYF TRBV27 13
CASSPHQGGEPGELFF TRBV6-6 16
CASILTPNSADTQYF TRBV5-1 15
CASSLDMETVGKAFF TRBV11-2 15
CASSQTPGTSSYEQYF TRBV4-2 16
CASSFEGGTEAFF TRBV7-9 13
CASSLGSVGEQYF TRBV5-8 13
CASSLGLSQDTQYF TRBV4-2 14
CASSRGTDTQYF TRBV6-5 12
CASSPPGPYEQYF TRBV18 13
CASSFPGGVYEKLFF TRBV6-5 15
CASSQGSAGGREAFF TRBV4-2 15
CASSQESTLASETQYF TRBV4-2 16
CASSVGQARYGYTF TRBV6-5 14
CASSISGFGPGELFF TRBV19 15
CASSFGGLAGGGETQYF TRBV28 17
CASHTNGLAGGPDTQYF TRBV7-8 17
CASSSRASVSDTQYF TRBV6-5 15
CASRWTSGSVYNEQFF TRBV9 16
CASNKVGAETQYF TRBV5-1 13
CASSPPLGSLNEKLFF TRBV25-1 16
CASSLAGGAGEQYF TRBV5-5 14
CASSQGQGGEQFF TRBV6-1 13
CAASTVSYEQYF TRBV2 12
CASSSDRTNGNTIYF TRBV7-9 15
CSVKTGGPGETQYF TRBV29-1 14
CSVALNGGTGANVLTF TRBV29-1 16
CASSLAPGRDTEAFF TRBV5-1 15
CASSEGNEAFF TRBV5-1 11
CASSLQGAGAYEQYF TRBV4-1 15
CSALYSYEQYF TRBV20-1 11
CASSFTGYEQYF TRBV5-4 12
CASPGEQFF TRBV7-9 9
CASSQERGIVTGGEKLFF TRBV4-2 18
CASSYSGTGVTGNTIYF TRBV5-6 17